These T cell receptor beta chains were read from a single sample in a study of molecular identifiers for immune sequencing clone quantification. Using its own MiXCR run on the PCR reads, TCRdb lists one record per CDR3 protein. The sample yields approximately 550,000 distinct CDR3 sequences, roughly a fifth seen once. Sequenced input: naive CD8+ T cells from blood, with Jurkat cell RNA spiked in. These receptors were taken from a human donor in good health. Some libraries in this study had Jurkat cell RNA spiked in. The CDR3 runs from the conserved cysteine through the conserved F or W. The D gene is left open where the match is weak. Size values are once, few and many counts, or a class for expanded clones, and some rows have none.

cdr3_nt,cdr3_aa,cdr3_length,d_call,clone_size,j_call,v_call
TGTGCCAGCAGCTTGGGGGACGCTACCTACGAGCAGTACTTC,CASSLGDATYEQYF,14,-,many,TRBJ2-7,TRBV5-6
TGTGCCAGCCCTAGCGTGAGCGGGAGGACCCAAGAGACCCAGTACTTC,CASPSVSGRTQETQYF,16,TRBD2,many,TRBJ2-5,TRBV6-1
TGTGCCACCAGCAGAGACCGGGGACAGTACACTGAAGCTTTCTTT,CATSRDRGQYTEAFF,15,TRBD1,many,TRBJ1-1,TRBV15
TGTGCCAGTAGTGCTCCAGGGACTGGGGCCAACGTCCTGACTTTC,CASSAPGTGANVLTF,15,-,many,TRBJ2-6,TRBV19
TGTGCCAGCAGTAGGGCAGGTCAGACTCTAGCCAAAAACATTCAGTACTTC,CASSRAGQTLAKNIQYF,17,-,many,TRBJ2-4,TRBV27
TGCAGCGTTGATGATTATACAGGGGGTCCTAACCGGGGCTACACCTTC,CSVDDYTGGPNRGYTF,16,TRBD1,-,TRBJ1-2,TRBV29-1
TGTGCCACCGAGGGGACCGGGGAGCTGTTTTTT,CATEGTGELFF,11,-,-,TRBJ2-2,TRBV6-1
TGCGCCAGCAGCAACACGGGACAGGGGCAGGGGCTTGGACACTTC,CASSNTGQGQGLGHF,15,TRBD1,-,TRBJ2-5,TRBV4-1
TGTGCCAGCAGTTACCGCAGGACAGGGGGAAACTACGAGCAGTACTTC,CASSYRRTGGNYEQYF,16,TRBD1,few,TRBJ2-7,TRBV6-5
TGTGCTAGTGGTTTTTTTGGTGGGGCAGGGCCTGGCACAGATACGCAGTATTTT,CASGFFGGAGPGTDTQYF,18,-,-,TRBJ2-3,TRBV12-5
TGTGCCAGCAGCCCAGAGACGTGGGGCTATGGCTACACCTTC,CASSPETWGYGYTF,14,-,few,TRBJ1-2,TRBV7-9
TGCGCCAGCAGCCAGACAGCCTCCTCTGGAAACACCATATATTTT,CASSQTASSGNTIYF,15,-,-,TRBJ1-3,TRBV4-3
TGCAGTCCTGAGAGACCGACAGATACGCAGTATTTT,CSPERPTDTQYF,12,-,-,TRBJ2-3,TRBV20-1
TGTGCCAGCAGTTTAACACTATCCTATGGCTACACCTTC,CASSLTLSYGYTF,13,-,few,TRBJ1-2,TRBV27
TGTGCCTGGAGCGAGAAATTATGGACAGTAAAGAATGAAAAACTGTTTTTT,CAWSEKLWTVKNEKLFF,17,-,few,TRBJ1-4,TRBV30
TGCGCCAGCAGCTACGGGGACGGTCCCAATCAGCCCCAGCATTTT,CASSYGDGPNQPQHF,15,-,many,TRBJ1-5,TRBV4-1
TGCGCCAGCAGCCAACATGGGACAGCAAACACTGAAGCTTCCTTT,CASSQHGTANTEASF,15,TRBD1,-,TRBJ1-1,TRBV4-1
TGTGCCAGCAGCCCCGAGTCCTACGAGCAGTACTTC,CASSPESYEQYF,12,-,many,TRBJ2-7,TRBV7-9
TGTGCCAGCAGCGCCGGGGGGGCAGATGGGGCCAACGTCCTGACTTTC,CASSAGGADGANVLTF,16,TRBD2,many,TRBJ2-6,TRBV9
TGTGCCAGCAGTCCCCGGGCCGACGATACGCAGTATTTT,CASSPRADDTQYF,13,-,many,TRBJ2-3,TRBV28
TGTGCCAGCAGCGACGCAGAATGGGTCCAGAACACCGGGGAGCTGTTTTTT,CASSDAEWVQNTGELFF,17,-,many,TRBJ2-2,TRBV9
TGTGCCAGCAGCCCGGCCTGGACTCAAAAGTACAATGAGCAGTTCTTC,CASSPAWTQKYNEQFF,16,-,few,TRBJ2-1,TRBV7-9
TGCAGTGCTAGAGACCCAGGACTAGATTTTTACGAGCAGTACTTC,CSARDPGLDFYEQYF,15,TRBD2,many,TRBJ2-7,TRBV20-1
TGTGCCAGCAGCTTAGCGCTGGGACTAGCGGGAGAGGTCGGTTCCTACGAGCAGTACTTC,CASSLALGLAGEVGSYEQYF,20,TRBD2,-,TRBJ2-7,TRBV7-6
TGTGCCAGCAGTTCCCTAGAGGTCACAGATACGCAGTATTTT,CASSSLEVTDTQYF,14,-,many,TRBJ2-3,TRBV6-2/TRBV6-3
TGTGCCAGCAGCTTATACCTGGGGGGCGAGCAGTACTTC,CASSLYLGGEQYF,13,-,-,TRBJ2-7,TRBV7-9
TGTGCCAGCAGGGGACAGGATAGCACAGATACGCAGTATTTT,CASRGQDSTDTQYF,14,TRBD1,-,TRBJ2-3,TRBV3-1
TGTGCCAGCAGCCCGCGGACAGGGCGGAATACGCAGTATTTT,CASSPRTGRNTQYF,14,TRBD1,few,TRBJ2-3,TRBV6-5
TGTGCCAGCTCCCATACGAAGGACTACGAGCAGTACTTC,CASSHTKDYEQYF,13,-,few,TRBJ2-7,TRBV11-2
TGTGCCAGCAGCCAAGGTACAGGCCTCGCGAACAATCAGCCCCAGCATTTT,CASSQGTGLANNQPQHF,17,-,few,TRBJ1-5,TRBV3-1
TGTGCCAGCAGCGGCCCCCCGATGGGGGCCGACGTCCTGACTTTC,CASSGPPMGADVLTF,15,-,-,TRBJ2-6,TRBV28
TGTGCCACCGGCGGGTCAGATACGCAGTATTTT,CATGGSDTQYF,11,-,-,TRBJ2-3,TRBV24-1
TGCAGCGTCCCCTCCAGGGAGGGCGAGCAGTACTTC,CSVPSREGEQYF,12,TRBD2,many,TRBJ2-7,TRBV29-1
TGTGCCAGCAATACACCTGCGGATACGCAGTATTTT,CASNTPADTQYF,12,-,-,TRBJ2-3,TRBV27
TGTGCCAGCAGCTTTGCGGTCCGGTTCGAGCAGTACTTC,CASSFAVRFEQYF,13,-,many,TRBJ2-7,TRBV7-9
TGTGCCAGCAGCCCCCAGAAGACAGGGTTGTCGTTGGCCCAGTACTTC,CASSPQKTGLSLAQYF,16,TRBD1,-,TRBJ2-5,TRBV7-9
TGCGCCAGCAACCAAGAGGATAGGCGGGAGGGGGAAGAGACCCAGTACTTC,CASNQEDRREGEETQYF,17,TRBD2,-,TRBJ2-5,TRBV4-3
TGTGCCAACACCGGGACAACGAATCCCTCCTACGAGCAGTACTTC,CANTGTTNPSYEQYF,15,-,many,TRBJ2-7,TRBV2
TGCAGTGCTAGGACTAGCGGAGCCTACGAGCAGTACTTC,CSARTSGAYEQYF,13,TRBD2,many,TRBJ2-7,TRBV20-1
TGTGCCACCACTATCGGGACAGGAACCTACGAGCAGTACTTC,CATTIGTGTYEQYF,14,TRBD1,few,TRBJ2-7,TRBV19
TGTGCCAGCGGCGTAGTGGTAGGGCTGGTGGACGCTGAAGCTTTCTTT,CASGVVVGLVDAEAFF,16,-,few,TRBJ1-1,TRBV9
TGTGCCAGCAGCACACTCTCCGCAGTGAATGGCTACACCTTC,CASSTLSAVNGYTF,14,-,many,TRBJ1-2,TRBV5-4
TGTGCCAGCAGTGAGTTCACGGGGGGATCAGATCAGCCCCAGCATTTT,CASSEFTGGSDQPQHF,16,-,-,TRBJ1-5,TRBV2
TGTGCCAGCAGTTTCAGAATAGCGGAAATGACGGGGGCTAGCACAGATACGCAGTATTTT,CASSFRIAEMTGASTDTQYF,20,-,-,TRBJ2-3,TRBV28
TGTGCCAGCAGCTTGGATGGGGTATCCGACGAGCAGTACTTC,CASSLDGVSDEQYF,14,-,many,TRBJ2-7,TRBV5-6
TGTGCCAGCAGTTTCAGGGGTAGGGCCTTCCAAGAGACCCAGTACTTC,CASSFRGRAFQETQYF,16,-,-,TRBJ2-5,TRBV27
TGCGCCAGCAGCCAAGATCCCCCGGGCCTAGGAGAGACCCAGTACTTC,CASSQDPPGLGETQYF,16,-,many,TRBJ2-5,TRBV4-3
TGCAGTGCCCCCCAAAACGCTTACGAGCAGTACTTC,CSAPQNAYEQYF,12,-,few,TRBJ2-7,TRBV20-1
TGCGCCAGCAGCCAAGTAATCAGGGGTGGGTACGAGCAGTACTTC,CASSQVIRGGYEQYF,15,-,few,TRBJ2-7,TRBV4-1
TGTGCCAGCAGTTTACCAGGCGTGTCCTACGAGCGGTACTTC,CASSLPGVSYERYF,14,-,-,TRBJ2-7,TRBV28
TGTGCCAGCAGCCCTAGCGGGGGGATTTACAATGAGCAGTTCTTC,CASSPSGGIYNEQFF,15,TRBD2,-,TRBJ2-1,TRBV2
TGTGCCAGCAGCCCGGGGGGGTACACCGGGGAGCTGTTTTTT,CASSPGGYTGELFF,14,TRBD2,-,TRBJ2-2,TRBV9
TGCGCCAGCAGCCAAGATCCGGGAGCAACTAATGAAAAACTGTTTTTT,CASSQDPGATNEKLFF,16,-,few,TRBJ1-4,TRBV4-3
TGTGCCAGCAGCTCTAGCCGATCTCACGAGCAGTACTTC,CASSSSRSHEQYF,13,-,few,TRBJ2-7,TRBV7-2